What follows are 9 T cell receptor beta chains derived from one specimen sequenced in a study of control samples from healthy donors and cancer patients. Some clones are missing from TCRdb's copy, which holds only in-frame ones; the method was immunoSEQ multiplex PCR. The table includes roughly 84,000 clones, about 91% detected once. Input material: blood. The origin of the receptors is a man aged 45-60 years in good health.

The chain combines TRBV19 with TRBJ2-2; no clear D. The ends were cut back, 7 bases at V and 1 base at J, with 7 bases in the middle. Germline V CDR1 and CDR2: LNHDA, SQIVND (reference sequence). This CDR3 contains 13 residues. CDR3 nucleotide sequence: TGTGCCAGTATAAAGTTGAACACCGGGGAGCTGTTTTTT. Protein product: CASIKLNTGELFF.

The chain joins TRBV30 to TRBJ1-2; weak D call: TRBD1 (5 bases). Trimming removed 5 bases from V and 4 bases from J, with 11 bases in between. This CDR3 region has 12 residues. Per germline, CDR1 GTSNPN and CDR2 SVGIG (reference sequence). In DNA, the CDR3 is TGTGCCTGGTCAGGGCTGCGCTATGGCTACACCTTC. This translates into CAWSGLRYGYTF. Supplemented by reference TRBV30 and TRBJ1-2, the full variable domain reads SQTIHQWPATLVQPVGSPLSLECTVEGTSNPNLYWYRQAAGRGLQLLFYSVGIGQISSEVPQNLSASRPQDRQFILSSKKLLLSDSGFYLCAWSGLRYGYTFGSGTRLTVV.

The CDR3 region has the DNA TGTGCCAGCAGTTACTCCGGGACAGGGACCGCCGATACGCAGTATTTT. Translation gives CASSYSGTGTADTQYF. The chain is built from TRBV6-7 and TRBJ2-3; 9 bases map to TRBD1. TRBV6-7 is filed as an ORF, its function uncertain. The CDR3 is 16 amino acids. Trimming took 0 bases from V and 6 from J; bases not matched to a gene: 7.

This chain joins TRBV3-1 (or the pseudogene TRBV3-2) and TRBJ1-4, with D unresolved. Germline CDR1 reads LGHDT; CDR2 reads YNNKEL (reference sequence). Trimming cost V 1 base and J 0 bases, with 6 bases left between them. The CDR3 covers 15 residues. The CDR3 bases are TGTGCCAGCAGCCAAGTCAGGACAACTAATGAAAAACTGTTTTTT. The encoded protein is CASSQVRTTNEKLFF.

The J gene is TRBJ2-3, the V gene TRBV30; TRBD1 is a possible D gene (5 bases). V was pared by 5 bases and J by 9 bases, with 12 bases between. Germline V CDR1 and CDR2: GTSNPN, SVGIG (reference sequence). The CDR3 runs to 11 residues. The CDR3 bases are TGTGCCTGGGGCACAGGCTTGACGCAGTATTTT. This gives the protein CAWGTGLTQYF.

The rearrangement uses TRBV6-5 and TRBJ1-2; maybe TRBD1 (5 bases). Between the trimmed V and J ends, which lost 4 bases and 6 bases, there was a span of 18 bases. Germline CDR1 reads MNHEY; CDR2 reads SVGAGI. This CDR3 is built from 15 residues. The CDR3: CASSSTYTGPNGYTF. CDR3 DNA: TGTGCCAGCAGTTCGACCTATACAGGCCCTAATGGCTACACCTTC.

The chain recombines TRBV29-1 with TRBJ1-2, with D perhaps TRBD1 (6 bases). The CDR3 has 12 amino acids. V was trimmed by 6 bases and J by 8 bases, leaving 16 bases between them. From germline, CDR1 is SQVTM and CDR2 ANQGSEA. The CDR3 DNA follows: TGCAGCGTCGCCTCGGGGGGCTCGGGCTACACCTTC. This gives the protein CSVASGGSGYTF.

This sequence joins TRBV9 and TRBJ1-5; D is unresolved. CDR1 SGDLS and CDR2 YYNGEE come from the germline V gene. V lost 6 bases and J lost 0, with 10 bases in between. The CDR3 covers 14 residues. CDR3 loop: CASKKSPSNQPQHF. In DNA form, the CDR3 reads TGTGCCAGCAAAAAGTCCCCTAGCAATCAGCCCCAGCATTTT.

The chain recombines TRBV4-3 with TRBJ1-1; TRBD1 matches at 8 bases. CDR1 is LGHNA and CDR2 is YSLEER in the germline V gene. The CDR3 runs 16 residues. V was pared by 0 bases and J by 7 bases, with 10 bases of the junction left unmatched. CDR3 amino acids: CASSQDLRDRGFEAFF. DNA for the CDR3: TGCGCCAGCAGCCAAGATTTAAGAGACAGGGGATTTGAAGCTTTCTTT.